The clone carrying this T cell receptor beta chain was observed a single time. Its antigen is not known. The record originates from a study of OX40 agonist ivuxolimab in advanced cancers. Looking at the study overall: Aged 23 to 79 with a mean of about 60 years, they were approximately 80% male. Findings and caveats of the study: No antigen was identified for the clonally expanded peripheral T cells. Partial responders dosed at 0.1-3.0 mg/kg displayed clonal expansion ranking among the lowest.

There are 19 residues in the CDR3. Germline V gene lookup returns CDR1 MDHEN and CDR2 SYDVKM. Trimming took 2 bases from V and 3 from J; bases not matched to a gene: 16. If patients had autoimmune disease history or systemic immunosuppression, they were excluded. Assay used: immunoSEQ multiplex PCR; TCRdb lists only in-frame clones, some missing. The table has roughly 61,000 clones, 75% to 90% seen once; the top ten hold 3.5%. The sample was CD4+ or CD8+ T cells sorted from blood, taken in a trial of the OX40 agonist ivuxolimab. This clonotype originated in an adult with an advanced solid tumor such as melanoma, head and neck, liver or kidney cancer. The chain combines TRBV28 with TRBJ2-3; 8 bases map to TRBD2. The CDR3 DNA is TGTGCCAGCAGTTTACCCCCGGGGTACAGCGGGAGATGGACAGATACGCAGTATTTT. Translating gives CASSLPPGYSGRWTDTQYF.